This T cell receptor beta chain emerged from a study of blood T cells in healthy people across ages. Study results and limitations: The fall in TCR beta diversity per million T cells was roughly linear with age.

A sample-barcoded 5' primer and a J-beta primer mix were used in a second PCR of about 6 to 12 cycles. TCRdb itself ran the 5' RACE reads through MiXCR, one entry per CDR3 protein. The sample records about a million distinct CDR3 sequences, approximately 50% being singletons. Notes on this clonotype: Its target is unknown.

Germline CDR1 reads MNHEY; CDR2 reads SMNVEV (reference sequence). CDR3 size: 14 residues. Losses at the gene ends were 7 bases for V and 7 bases for J; bases not matched to a gene: 11. The receptor was derived from a woman aged 60-75 years in good health. The chain carries TRBV27 and TRBJ2-5; 8 positions match TRBD1. Sequenced sample: blood. The CDR3 nucleotides read TGTGCCAGCAAGAGGACAGGGCCCTCAGGGACCCAGTACTTC. It translates to CASKRTGPSGTQYF.